The entry that follows covers one T cell receptor (beta chain) sequence. This table comes from immunoSEQ multiplex PCR, and its TCRdb copy is limited to in-frame clones, with some not included. Of some 720,000 clones detected, approximately 88% appear once; the ten largest clones hold 0.0085% to 0.012%. The sample comes from a study of shared T cell receptors in the human thymus. V was clipped by 3 bases and J by 2 bases; unmatched bases: 7. From germline, CDR1 is SGHNT and CDR2 YYREEE (reference sequence). The length of the CDR3 is 16 residues. The same data also contributed to another study, on human thymus T cells. This second study says: Those donating were healthy Finnish infants in corrective surgery for congenital heart defects. The thymus tissue came from resections taken during corrective heart surgery.

The sequence derives from a boy less than two years old with a congenital heart defect. This chain uses TRBV5-4 with TRBJ2-7, with 11 bases identical to TRBD2. Sequenced sample: thymocytes. CDR3 bases: TGTGCCAGCAGCTGCGGGACTAGCGGATATACCTACGAGCAGTACTTC. This gives the protein CASSCGTSGYTYEQYF.